This T cell receptor (beta chain) came from a study of T cell responses to AZD1222 COVID-19 vaccine. TCRdb's table, derived via immunoSEQ multiplex PCR, lists solely in-frame clones and lacks some. This table holds about 160,000 clones, approximately 87% found once. The CDR3 is 13 amino acids. Germline values: CDR1 MNHEY, CDR2 SMNVEV (reference sequence). Trimming left V 2 bases short and J 4 bases short, with 8 bases between. The chain couples TRBV27 to TRBJ2-5, with D uncertain. This sequence was found in an adult who received the AZD1222 COVID-19 vaccine. The specimen was peripheral blood, collected 28 days after the second AZD1222 dose. CDR3 protein: CASSLEVGETQYF. The CDR3 bases are TGTGCCAGCAGTTTAGAGGTAGGAGAGACCCAGTACTTC.